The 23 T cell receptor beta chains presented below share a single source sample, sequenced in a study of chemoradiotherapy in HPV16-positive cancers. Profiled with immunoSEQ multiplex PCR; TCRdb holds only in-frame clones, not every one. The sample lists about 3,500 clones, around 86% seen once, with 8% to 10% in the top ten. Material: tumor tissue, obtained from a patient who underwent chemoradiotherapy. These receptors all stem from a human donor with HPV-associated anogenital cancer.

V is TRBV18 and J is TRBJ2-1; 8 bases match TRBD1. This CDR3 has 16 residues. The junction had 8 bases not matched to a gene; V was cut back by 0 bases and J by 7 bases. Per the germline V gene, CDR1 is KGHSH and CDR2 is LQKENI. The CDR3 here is CASSPPVQGAWNEQFF. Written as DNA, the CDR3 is TGTGCCAGCTCACCACCGGTCCAGGGGGCATGGAATGAGCAGTTCTTC.

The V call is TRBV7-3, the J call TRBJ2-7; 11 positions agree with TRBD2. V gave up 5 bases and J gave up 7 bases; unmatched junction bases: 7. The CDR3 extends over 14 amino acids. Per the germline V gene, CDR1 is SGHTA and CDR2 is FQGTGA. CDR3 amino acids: CASSRLAGLGEQYF. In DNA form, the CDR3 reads TGTGCCAGCAGCCGACTAGCGGGGCTGGGGGAGCAGTACTTC.

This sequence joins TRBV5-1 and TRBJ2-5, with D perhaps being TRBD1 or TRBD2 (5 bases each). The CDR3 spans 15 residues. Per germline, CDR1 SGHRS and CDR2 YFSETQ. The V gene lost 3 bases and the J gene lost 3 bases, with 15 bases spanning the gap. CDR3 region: CASSWMGPMEETQYF. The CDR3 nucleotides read TGCGCCAGCAGCTGGATGGGACCGATGGAAGAGACCCAGTACTTC.

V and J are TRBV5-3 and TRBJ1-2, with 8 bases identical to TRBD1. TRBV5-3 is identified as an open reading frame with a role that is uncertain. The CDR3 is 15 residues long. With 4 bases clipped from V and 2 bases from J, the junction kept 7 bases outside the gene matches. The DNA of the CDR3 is TGTGCCAGAAGCCCTAAAGGACAGGGAAACTATGGCTACACCTTC. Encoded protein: CARSPKGQGNYGYTF.

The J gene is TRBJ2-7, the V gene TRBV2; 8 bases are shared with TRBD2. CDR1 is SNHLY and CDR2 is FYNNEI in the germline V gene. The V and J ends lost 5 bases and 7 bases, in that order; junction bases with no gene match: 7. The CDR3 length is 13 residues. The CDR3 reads CASSNERGREQYF. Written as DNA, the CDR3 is TGTGCCAGCAGTAACGAGCGGGGGCGAGAGCAGTACTTC.

The CDR3 DNA is TGTGCCAGCAGCTTAGAGCAGGGAGGAGCGTTGGGTCAGCCCCAGCATTTT. Translated: CASSLEQGGALGQPQHF. The chain combines TRBV7-8 with TRBJ1-5, with a tentative D call TRBD1 (5 bases). Trimming removed 1 base from V and 6 bases from J, with 19 bases in between. This CDR3 has 17 amino acids. Germline V CDR1 and CDR2: SGHVS, FQNEAQ.

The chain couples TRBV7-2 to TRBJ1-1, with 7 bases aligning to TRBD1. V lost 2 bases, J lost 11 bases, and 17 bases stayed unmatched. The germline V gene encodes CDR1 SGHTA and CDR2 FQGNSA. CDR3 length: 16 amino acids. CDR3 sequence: CASSLMFGTAGRSAFF. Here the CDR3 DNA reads TGTGCCAGCAGCTTAATGTTCGGGACAGCCGGGAGGTCGGCTTTCTTT.

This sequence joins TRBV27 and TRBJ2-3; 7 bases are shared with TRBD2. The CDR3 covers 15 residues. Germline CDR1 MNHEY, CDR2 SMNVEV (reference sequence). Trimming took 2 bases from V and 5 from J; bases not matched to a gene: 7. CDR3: CASSLRAGRVDTQYF. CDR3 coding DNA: TGTGCCAGCAGTTTAAGGGCGGGGAGGGTAGATACGCAGTATTTT.

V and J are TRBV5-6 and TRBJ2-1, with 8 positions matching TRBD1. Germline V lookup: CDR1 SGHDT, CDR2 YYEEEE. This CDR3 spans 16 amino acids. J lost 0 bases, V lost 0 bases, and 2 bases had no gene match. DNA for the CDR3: TGTGCCAGCAGCTTGGGGACAGGGTTCTCCTACAATGAGCAGTTCTTC. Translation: CASSLGTGFSYNEQFF.

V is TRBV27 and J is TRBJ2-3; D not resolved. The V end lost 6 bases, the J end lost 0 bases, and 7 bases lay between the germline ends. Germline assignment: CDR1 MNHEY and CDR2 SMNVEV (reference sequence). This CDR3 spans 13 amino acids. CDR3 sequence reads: CASRETSTDTQYF. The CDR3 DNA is TGTGCCAGCAGAGAGACTAGCACAGATACGCAGTATTTT.

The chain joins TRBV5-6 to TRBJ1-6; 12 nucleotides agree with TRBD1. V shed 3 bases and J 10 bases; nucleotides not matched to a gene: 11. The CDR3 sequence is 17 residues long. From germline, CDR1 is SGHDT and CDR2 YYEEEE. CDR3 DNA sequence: TGTGCCAGCAGCTCGGCCGGGACAGGGGGCTTGCGGTCACCCCTCCACTTT. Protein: CASSSAGTGGLRSPLHF. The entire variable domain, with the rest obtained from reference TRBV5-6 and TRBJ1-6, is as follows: DAGVTQSPTHLIKTRGQQVTLRCSPKSGHDTVSWYQQALGQGPQFIFQYYEEEERQRGNFPDRFSGHQFPNYSSELNVNALLLGDSALYLCASSSAGTGGLRSPLHFGNGTRLTVT.

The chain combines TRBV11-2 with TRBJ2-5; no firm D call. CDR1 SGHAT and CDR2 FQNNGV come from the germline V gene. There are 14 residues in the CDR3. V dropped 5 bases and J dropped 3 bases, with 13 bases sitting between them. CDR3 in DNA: TGTGCCAGCAGCACCAGCCACAGAAAAGAGACCCAGTACTTC. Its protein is CASSTSHRKETQYF.

Written as DNA, the CDR3 is TGTGCCAGTAGTAATAGCGGAGAGACCCAGTACTTC. Translating gives CASSNSGETQYF. The chain has TRBV19 and TRBJ2-5; D is possibly TRBD2 (6 bases). Trimming left V 4 bases short and J 4 bases short, with 7 bases between. Germline V gives CDR1 LNHDA, CDR2 SQIVND (reference sequence). The CDR3 runs 12 residues.

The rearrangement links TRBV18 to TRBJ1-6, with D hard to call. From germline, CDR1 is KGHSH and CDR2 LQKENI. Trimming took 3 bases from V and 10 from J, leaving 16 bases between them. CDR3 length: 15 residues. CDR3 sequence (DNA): TGTGCCAGCTCACCGCTCGAGTCGGGGATCTCACCCCTCCACTTT. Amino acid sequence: CASSPLESGISPLHF.

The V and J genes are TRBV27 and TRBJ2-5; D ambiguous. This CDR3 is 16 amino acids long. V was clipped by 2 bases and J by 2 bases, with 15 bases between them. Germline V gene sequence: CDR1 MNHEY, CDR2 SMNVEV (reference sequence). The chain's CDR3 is CASSLVSGRLQETQYF. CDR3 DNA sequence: TGTGCCAGCAGTTTAGTTTCTGGGCGGCTTCAAGAGACCCAGTACTTC.

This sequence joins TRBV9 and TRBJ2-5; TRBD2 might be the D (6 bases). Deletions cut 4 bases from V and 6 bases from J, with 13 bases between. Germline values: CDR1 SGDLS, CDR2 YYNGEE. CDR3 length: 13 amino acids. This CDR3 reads CASSLAGGKTQYF. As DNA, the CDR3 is TGTGCCAGCAGCCTAGCTGGGGGGAAGACCCAGTACTTC.

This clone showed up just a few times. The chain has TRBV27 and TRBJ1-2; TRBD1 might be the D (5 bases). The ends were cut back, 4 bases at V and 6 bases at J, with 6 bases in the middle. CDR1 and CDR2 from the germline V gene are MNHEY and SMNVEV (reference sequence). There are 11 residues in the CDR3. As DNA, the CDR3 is TGTGCCAGCAGTTCGGGGGATGGCTACACCTTC. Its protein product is CASSSGDGYTF.

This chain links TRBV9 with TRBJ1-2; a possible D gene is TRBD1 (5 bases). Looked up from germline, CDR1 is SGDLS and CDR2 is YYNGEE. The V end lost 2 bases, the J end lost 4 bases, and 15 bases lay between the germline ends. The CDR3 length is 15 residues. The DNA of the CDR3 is TGTGCCAGCAGCGTTCGGGACGCAGGACCCTATGGCTACACCTTC. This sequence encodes CASSVRDAGPYGYTF. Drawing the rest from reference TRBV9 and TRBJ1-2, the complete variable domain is DSGVTQTPKHLITATGQRVTLRCSPRSGDLSVYWYQQSLDQGLQFLIQYYNGEERAKGNILERFSAQQFPDLHSELNLSSLELGDSALYFCASSVRDAGPYGYTFGSGTRLTVV.

The CDR3 DNA follows: TGTGCCAGCAGCCAGGGACACCTGGCACCCACTGAAGCTTTCTTT. Protein: CASSQGHLAPTEAFF. V usage is TRBV7-6 and J usage is TRBJ1-1; possible D gene TRBD1, 6 bases. The CDR3 is 15 residues long. Germline CDR1 reads SGHVS; CDR2 reads FNYEAQ. Trimming left V 5 bases short and J 4 bases short, with 17 bases between.

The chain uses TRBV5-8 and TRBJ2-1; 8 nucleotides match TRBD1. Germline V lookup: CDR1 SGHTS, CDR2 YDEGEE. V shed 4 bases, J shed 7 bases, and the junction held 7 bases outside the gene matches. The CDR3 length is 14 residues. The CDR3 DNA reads TGTGCCAGCAGCCCGTGGACAGGGTCGAATGAGCAGTTCTTC. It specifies CASSPWTGSNEQFF.

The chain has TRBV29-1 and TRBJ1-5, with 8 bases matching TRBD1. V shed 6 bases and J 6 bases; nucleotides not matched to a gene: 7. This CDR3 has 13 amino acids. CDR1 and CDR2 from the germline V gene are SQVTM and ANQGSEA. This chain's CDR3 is CSVADRGSQPQHF. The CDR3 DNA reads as TGCAGCGTCGCAGACAGGGGCAGTCAGCCCCAGCATTTT.

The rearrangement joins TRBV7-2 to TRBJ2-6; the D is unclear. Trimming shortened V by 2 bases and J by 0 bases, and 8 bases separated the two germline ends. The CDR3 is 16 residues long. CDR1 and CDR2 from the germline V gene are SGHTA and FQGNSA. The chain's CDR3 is CASSLIADSGANVLTF. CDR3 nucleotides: TGTGCCAGCAGCTTAATAGCCGACTCTGGGGCCAACGTCCTGACTTTC.

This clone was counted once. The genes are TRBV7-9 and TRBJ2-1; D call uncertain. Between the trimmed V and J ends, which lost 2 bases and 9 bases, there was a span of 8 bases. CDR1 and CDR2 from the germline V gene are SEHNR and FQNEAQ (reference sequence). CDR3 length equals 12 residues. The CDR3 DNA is TGTGCCAGCAGCTTACCTCTAACTGAGCAGTTCTTC. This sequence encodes CASSLPLTEQFF.